Sequencing of this T cell receptor (beta chain) was carried out in a study of T cell changes during pregnancy in multiple sclerosis. The CDR3 contains 13 residues. The germline V gene encodes CDR1 MNHNS and CDR2 SASEGT. The V gene lost 6 bases and the J gene lost 0 bases, with 9 bases spanning the gap. TCRdb's copy holds only in-frame clones and misses some; the assay was immunoSEQ multiplex PCR. The table lists just under 70,000 clones, around 90% of them singletons, with 0.65% to 1% in the top ten. Source: peripheral blood, taken in the second trimester of pregnancy. The source is a female donor with multiple sclerosis, enrolled in a pregnancy study. This rearrangement joins TRBV6-1 to TRBJ2-7; a weak D match, TRBD2 (5 bases). CDR3 amino acids: CASSRTDSYEQYF. The CDR3 DNA follows: TGTGCCAGCAGCCGGACTGACTCCTACGAGCAGTACTTC.